A single sample is the source of the 25 T cell receptor beta chains below, sequenced in a study of blood T cell repertoires in COVID-19. Sequencing was performed with immunoSEQ multiplex PCR; in TCRdb, only in-frame clones are kept and a portion is missing. The table has roughly 250,000 clones, about 90% seen once; the top ten hold roughly 6%. The sequencing input was PBMCs or T cells enriched from blood (not recorded which). The source of these receptors is a woman in her twenties or thirties with acute COVID-19.

The CDR3 spells CAFQGALGGGAYEQYF. Here the CDR3 DNA reads TGTGCCTTTCAGGGGGCGCTTGGCGGGGGAGCCTACGAGCAGTACTTC. The rearrangement joins TRBV30 to TRBJ2-7; maybe TRBD1 (8 bases). The V end lost 7 bases, the J end lost 2 bases, and 24 bases lay between the germline ends. Germline values: CDR1 GTSNPN, CDR2 SVGIG (reference sequence). The CDR3 consists of 16 residues. The variable domain in full, with the rest retrieved from reference TRBV30 and TRBJ2-7, is SQTIHQWPATLVQPVGSPLSLECTVEGTSNPNLYWYRQAAGRGLQLLFYSVGIGQISSEVPQNLSASRPQDRQFILSSKKLLLSDSGFYLCAFQGALGGGAYEQYFGPGTRLTVT.

This chain joins TRBV9 and TRBJ2-7; 7 bases match TRBD1. Per germline, CDR1 SGDLS and CDR2 YYNGEE. The V and J ends lost 3 bases and 5 bases, in that order; junction bases with no gene match: 11. The CDR3 length is 15 residues. The CDR3 region is CASSDPPTGRNEQYF. CDR3 nucleotides: TGTGCCAGCAGCGATCCCCCGACAGGGCGCAACGAGCAGTACTTC.

The chain uses TRBV14 and TRBJ2-7; D perhaps matches TRBD1 (5 bases). V dropped 5 bases and J dropped 6 bases, with 14 bases sitting between them. The CDR3 is made up of 13 amino acids. Germline CDR1 is SGHDN and CDR2 is FVKESK. The CDR3 nucleotides are TGTGCCAGCAGCTTACTACCAGGGCGCGAGCAGTACTTC. It is translated as CASSLLPGREQYF.

This rearrangement joins TRBV10-3 to TRBJ2-7, with 12 bases identical to TRBD1. The CDR3 runs to 14 residues. Germline V gene lookup returns CDR1 ENHRY and CDR2 SYGVKD. The trim removed 9 bases at V and 5 bases at J, leaving 8 bases unmatched. CDR3 region: CAIRPGTGGNEQYF. In nucleotides, the CDR3 is TGTGCCATTCGACCCGGGACAGGGGGCAACGAGCAGTACTTC.

The chain employs TRBV6-5 and TRBJ1-4; TRBD1 matches at 10 bases. Germline CDR1 MNHEY, CDR2 SVGAGI. The junction had 5 bases not matched to a gene; V was cut back by 6 bases and J by 7 bases. This CDR3 has 14 amino acids. CDR3 amino acids: CASSRDRGFEKLFF. The DNA for the CDR3 is TGTGCCAGCAGCCGGGACAGGGGTTTTGAAAAACTGTTTTTT.

The chain uses TRBV19 and TRBJ1-4; D is possibly TRBD1 (5 bases). Germline CDR1 LNHDA, CDR2 SQIVND (reference sequence). The length of the CDR3 is 14 residues. With 10 bases removed from V and 5 bases from J, the gap between germline ends came to 17 bases. Written as DNA, the CDR3 is TGTGCCACCACCCCGCAAGGGGTGAATGAAAAACTGTTTTTT. Protein sequence: CATTPQGVNEKLFF.

This clone turned up a few times. The chain links TRBV6-6 to TRBJ2-7; 10 nucleotides match TRBD1. The CDR3 sequence is 18 residues long. Germline values: CDR1 MNHNY, CDR2 SVGAGI (reference sequence). J gave up 0 bases and V 5 bases, and 13 bases lay outside the gene matches. The CDR3 spells CASSRLGQGTWSSYEQYF. The CDR3 DNA sequence: TGTGCCAGCAGTCGATTGGGACAGGGGACATGGAGCTCCTACGAGCAGTACTTC.

J is TRBJ1-1 and V is TRBV11-2; TRBD1 is a possible D gene (6 bases). The CDR3 spans 17 residues. V was shortened by 4 bases and J by 0 bases, with 18 bases between the two germline ends. The germline V gene encodes CDR1 SGHAT and CDR2 FQNNGV. CDR3 in amino acids: CASSSRAPGQMNTEAFF. CDR3 DNA: TGTGCCAGCAGCTCCCGCGCGCCCGGACAGATGAACACTGAAGCTTTCTTT.

The chain's CDR3 is CASSPRDRVDTEAFF. As DNA, the CDR3 is TGTGCCAGCAGTCCCCGGGACAGGGTGGACACTGAAGCTTTCTTT. The chain couples TRBV25-1 to TRBJ1-1; 9 positions agree with TRBD1. Trimming cost V 5 bases and J 3 bases; bases outside gene matches: 7. The CDR3 runs to 15 residues. Germline V CDR1 and CDR2: MGHDK, SYGVNS. Complete variable domain (other parts from reference TRBV25-1 and TRBJ1-1): EADIYQTPRYLVIGTGKKITLECSQTMGHDKMYWYQQDPGMELHLIHYSYGVNSTEKGDLSSESTVSRIRTEHFPLTLESARPSHTSQYLCASSPRDRVDTEAFFGQGTRLTVV.

The chain combines TRBV9 with TRBJ2-5; D possibly corresponds to TRBD1 (6 bases). CDR1 and CDR2 (germline): SGDLS, YYNGEE. This CDR3 is 15 amino acids long. V was clipped by 2 bases and J by 5 bases, with 16 bases between them. CDR3 in amino acids: CASSVGTINGETQYF. The CDR3 nucleotides are TGTGCCAGCAGCGTGGGGACAATCAACGGGGAGACCCAGTACTTC.

The chain has TRBV7-9 and TRBJ2-5, with no clear D. The CDR3 length is 15 residues. Trimming cost V 0 bases and J 3 bases, with 11 bases left between them. Germline assignment: CDR1 SEHNR and CDR2 FQNEAQ (reference sequence). DNA of the CDR3: TGTGCCAGCAGCTTAGCGCTAACCGAGAAAGAGACCCAGTACTTC. It yields the protein CASSLALTEKETQYF.

This chain uses TRBV6-5 with TRBJ2-3; D is undetermined. Germline lookup yields CDR1 MNHEY and CDR2 SVGAGI. V was shortened by 7 bases and J by 9 bases, with 8 bases between the two germline ends. The CDR3 sequence is 10 residues long. Here the CDR3 reads CASNRETQYF. CDR3 nucleotides: TGTGCCAGCAACAGAGAAACGCAGTATTTT.

The chain joins TRBV11-2 to TRBJ1-1; no clear D. V was trimmed by 1 base and J by 0 bases, leaving 9 bases between them. The CDR3 runs to 15 residues. The germline V gene encodes CDR1 SGHAT and CDR2 FQNNGV. CDR3 coding DNA: TGTGCCAGCAGCTTAGTACCACTATTGAACACTGAAGCTTTCTTT. Translation gives CASSLVPLLNTEAFF.

The CDR3 is CASSFGTGTNEKLFF. CDR3 sequence (DNA): TGCGCCAGCAGCTTCGGGACAGGGACTAATGAAAAACTGTTTTTT. This sequence joins TRBV5-1 and TRBJ1-4; 9 nucleotides agree with TRBD1. This CDR3 contains 15 residues. CDR1 and CDR2 from the germline V gene are SGHRS and YFSETQ. J gave up 2 bases and V 2 bases, and 1 base lay outside the gene matches.

This chain joins TRBV5-1 and TRBJ2-2; tentative D call: TRBD1 (5 bases). The germline CDR1 and CDR2 sequences are SGHRS and YFSETQ. The CDR3 has 15 amino acids. Trimming removed 0 bases from V and 2 bases from J, with 8 bases in between. The CDR3 loop is CASSLDRSNTGELFF. CDR3 sequence (DNA): TGCGCCAGCAGCTTGGACAGGTCAAACACCGGGGAGCTGTTTTTT.

The rearrangement joins TRBV5-6 to TRBJ2-1; perhaps TRBD2 as D (6 bases). Germline V lookup: CDR1 SGHDT, CDR2 YYEEEE. The CDR3 extends over 13 amino acids. V was clipped by 1 base and J by 7 bases, with 9 bases between them. CDR3 loop: CASSLSRGNEQFF. The CDR3 DNA sequence: TGTGCCAGCAGCTTGTCTCGGGGGAATGAGCAGTTCTTC.

The chain recombines TRBV2 with TRBJ1-4, with 7 positions matching TRBD1. The CDR3 runs 14 residues. V lost 6 bases to trimming and J lost 5 bases; unmatched junction nucleotides: 6. CDR1 and CDR2 (germline): SNHLY, FYNNEI. The CDR3 nucleotides are TGTGCCAGCAGCCTGGGACAGTTAAATGAAAAACTGTTTTTT. Encoded protein: CASSLGQLNEKLFF. Combining the CDR3 with reference TRBV2 and TRBJ1-4 gives the whole variable domain EPEVTQTPSHQVTQMGQEVILRCVPISNHLYFYWYRQILGQKVEFLVSFYNNEISEKSEIFDDQFSVERPDGSNFTLKIRSTKLEDSAMYFCASSLGQLNEKLFFGSGTQLSVL.

This clone occurred once. The V call is TRBV5-4, the J call TRBJ2-1; 10 bases match TRBD1. The CDR3 is 15 residues long. The germline CDR1 and CDR2 sequences are SGHNT and YYREEE (reference sequence). Unmatched junction bases numbered 0, after V lost 0 bases and J lost 3 bases. For the CDR3, the DNA is TGTGCCAGCAGCTTGGGGACAGGGGGCTACAATGAGCAGTTCTTC. Protein product: CASSLGTGGYNEQFF.

V gene TRBV12-5 combines with J gene TRBJ1-1; D call uncertain. Per germline, CDR1 LGHNT and CDR2 FRNRAP. The CDR3 sequence is 13 residues long. Between the trimmed V and J ends, which lost 8 bases and 0 bases, there was a span of 10 bases. This CDR3 is CASRAQMNTEAFF. The CDR3 DNA reads TGTGCTAGTCGCGCCCAAATGAACACTGAAGCTTTCTTT.

The chain carries TRBV28 and TRBJ2-7, with 7 bases that match TRBD2. The CDR3 is 16 amino acids. Germline CDR1 MDHEN, CDR2 SYDVKM. Germline trimming cut 5 bases from V and 3 bases from J; bases unmatched to any gene: 13. The CDR3 is CASSLGGSGGVYEQYF. In DNA, the CDR3 is TGTGCCAGCAGTCTGGGTGGTTCGGGAGGAGTCTACGAGCAGTACTTC.

The chain combines TRBV5-4 with TRBJ1-6; 7 nucleotides agree with TRBD1. Germline V gives CDR1 SGHNT, CDR2 YYREEE (reference sequence). Trimming removed 5 bases from V and 9 bases from J; junction bases left unmatched: 11. The CDR3 spans 15 residues. This CDR3 reads CASRKTGDPFSPLHF. The CDR3 coding sequence is TGTGCCAGCAGAAAAACAGGGGACCCTTTTTCACCCCTCCACTTT. Looking up the rest from reference TRBV5-4 and TRBJ1-6 gives the full variable domain: ETGVTQSPTHLIKTRGQQVTLRCSSQSGHNTVSWYQQALGQGPQFIFQYYREEENGRGNFPPRFSGLQFPNYSSELNVNALELDDSALYLCASRKTGDPFSPLHFGNGTRLTVT.

Details on this clone: One end of the junction is discordant with germline, which a read error may explain. The rearrangement links TRBV18 to TRBJ2-1; weak D call: TRBD1 (5 bases). The CDR3 runs 14 residues. In germline, CDR1 is KGHSH, CDR2 LQKENI. The CDR3: CASSPDIDRQSPVF. The CDR3 region has the DNA TGTGCCAGCTCACCCGACATCGATAGACAGAGTCCAGTCTTC. The variable domain in full, completed from reference TRBV18 and TRBJ2-1, reads NAGVMQNPRHLVRRRGQEARLRCSPMKGHSHVYWYRQLPEEGLKFMVYLQKENIIDESGMPKERFSAEFPKEGPSILRIQQVVRGDSAAYFCASSPDIDRQSPVFGPGTRLTVL.

This clone showed up just once. The V call is TRBV29-1, the J call TRBJ2-1; D ambiguous. V gave up 7 bases and J gave up 1 base, with 8 bases separating them. Per germline, CDR1 SQVTM and CDR2 ANQGSEA. The length of the CDR3 is 12 residues. CDR3 region: CSAKRSYNEQFF. CDR3 DNA sequence: TGCAGCGCTAAACGGTCCTACAATGAGCAGTTCTTC.

The chain recombines TRBV2 with TRBJ1-5; no reliable D call. Trimming shortened V by 6 bases and J by 0 bases, and 12 bases separated the two germline ends. The germline V gene has CDR1 SNHLY and CDR2 FYNNEI. The CDR3 covers 15 residues. The CDR3 loop is CASSETSFSNQPQHF. The DNA of the CDR3 is TGTGCCAGCAGCGAGACAAGTTTTAGCAATCAGCCCCAGCATTTT. Full variable domain (outside the CDR3, taken from reference TRBV2 and TRBJ1-5): EPEVTQTPSHQVTQMGQEVILRCVPISNHLYFYWYRQILGQKVEFLVSFYNNEISEKSEIFDDQFSVERPDGSNFTLKIRSTKLEDSAMYFCASSETSFSNQPQHFGDGTRLSIL.

The chain links TRBV18 to TRBJ1-1; 11 bases line up with TRBD1. V shed 6 bases, J shed 5 bases, and the junction held 8 bases outside the gene matches. The germline V gene encodes CDR1 KGHSH and CDR2 LQKENI. CDR3 size: 15 residues. In nucleotides, the CDR3 is TGTGCCAGCTCCACGACGGGGACAGGGGGGACTGAAGCTTTCTTT. It codes for CASSTTGTGGTEAFF.